Below, one T cell receptor (beta chain) is given with its context. Original analysis: Cell counts per sample came from amplifying reference gene primers. The repertoire was sequenced with immunoSEQ multiplex PCR; TCRdb's copy has only in-frame clones and lacks some. The V and J calls and clone size were taken over from that table, and D and trimming were inferred from the DNA. This sample has a few hundred thousand clones, with 75% to 90% found just once. This record comes from a study of blood T cell repertoires in COVID-19. About the research overall: T cells, B-cell-depleted T cells, or PBMCs supplied cDNA or gDNA.

The V and J ends lost 5 bases and 4 bases respectively, with 14 bases between them. CDR3 size: 15 residues. Germline V gives CDR1 LNHDA, CDR2 SQIVND (reference sequence). The sequenced sample was PBMCs or T cells enriched from blood (not recorded which). The chain is built from TRBV19 and TRBJ2-2; weak D call: TRBD1 (6 bases). This TCR was recovered from a woman between 40 and 55 years old who had recovered from COVID-19. The CDR3 spells CASSWGPPGTGELFF. The DNA of the CDR3 is TGTGCCAGTAGTTGGGGGCCTCCTGGCACCGGGGAGCTGTTTTTT.